The next 28 T cell receptor beta chains were all read from a single sample in a study of control samples from healthy donors and cancer patients. TCRdb's copy holds only in-frame clones and misses some; the assay was immunoSEQ multiplex PCR. This table has about 59,000 clones, around 87% appearing once. The sequencing sample was made of PBMCs. The receptors were gathered from a woman aged 55-70 years with lung cancer.

This clone is medium-sized within its sample. The chain links TRBV19 to TRBJ2-2, with a weak D call TRBD1 (6 bases). V lost 6 bases to trimming and J lost 7 bases, with 21 bases between them. CDR1 LNHDA and CDR2 SQIVND come from the germline V gene (reference sequence). CDR3 length: 16 residues. The CDR3 region has the DNA TGTGCCAGTAGCAGCCTAGACCCAGGGGTGAGCGGGGAGCTGTTTTTT. It encodes CASSSLDPGVSGELFF.

The chain joins TRBV29-1 to TRBJ1-3; D gene unclear. V was pared by 7 bases and J by 2 bases, with 12 bases between. Germline lookup yields CDR1 SQVTM and CDR2 ANQGSEA. The CDR3 spans 13 residues. CDR3 amino acids: CSAVVGAGNTIYF. The DNA of the CDR3 is TGCAGCGCCGTGGTGGGTGCTGGAAACACCATATATTTT.

This clone came up once. The chain joins TRBV3-1 (or the pseudogene TRBV3-2) to TRBJ2-5; D possibly matches TRBD1 or TRBD2 (6 bases each). V lost 7 bases and J lost 5, with 20 bases in between. In germline, CDR1 is LGHDT, CDR2 YNNKEL (reference sequence). CDR3 size: 15 residues. The CDR3 sequence: CASIRGVGGRETQYF. Here the CDR3 DNA reads TGTGCCAGCATCCGAGGTGTGGGGGGCCGGGAGACCCAGTACTTC.

The rearrangement joins TRBV5-1 to TRBJ1-3; D is possibly TRBD1 (6 bases). Germline CDR1 SGHRS, CDR2 YFSETQ. CDR3 length equals 15 residues. Trimming took off 0 bases at V and 2 bases at J, with 9 bases between the two ends. CDR3 sequence (DNA): TGCGCCAGCAGCTTGGCTGGGACAACTGGAAACACCATATATTTT. Its translation is CASSLAGTTGNTIYF.

This clone was seen a few times. The chain uses TRBV4-2 and TRBJ1-2, with 7 nucleotides matching TRBD1. Trimming removed 4 bases from V and 0 bases from J; junction bases left unmatched: 2. The CDR3 consists of 14 residues. CDR1 and CDR2 (germline): LGHNA, YNFKEQ. The CDR3 DNA reads as TGTGCCAGCAGCCCCGGGACAGCTAACTATGGCTACACCTTC. Amino acid sequence: CASSPGTANYGYTF.

This clone was recorded only once. CDR3 coding DNA: TGTGCCAGCAGCCTGGGACTAGCGGGAAACAATGAGCAGTTCTTC. Amino acid sequence: CASSLGLAGNNEQFF. This chain connects TRBV4-2 to TRBJ2-1, with 13 bases identical to TRBD2. V lost 4 bases and J lost 5; bases outside the gene matches: 2. The CDR3 spans 15 residues. Per the germline V gene, CDR1 is LGHNA and CDR2 is YNFKEQ.

The chain recombines TRBV29-1 with TRBJ2-3, with TRBD1 identical over 7 bases. The length of the CDR3 is 13 residues. V shed 2 bases, J shed 6 bases, and the junction held 5 bases outside the gene matches. The germline V gene encodes CDR1 SQVTM and CDR2 ANQGSEA. In DNA, the CDR3 is TGCAGCGTTGAAAAGGGGGCGCGGGATACGCAGTATTTT. As protein: CSVEKGARDTQYF.

The J gene is TRBJ2-1, the V gene TRBV6-4; 7 positions agree with TRBD2. Unmatched junction bases numbered 0, after V lost 6 bases and J lost 1 base. CDR3 length: 13 amino acids. Germline V gives CDR1 MRHNA, CDR2 SNTAGT. In DNA, the CDR3 is TGTGCCAGCAGGGGAGGGTCCTACAATGAGCAGTTCTTC. It specifies CASRGGSYNEQFF.

V gene TRBV7-2 combines with J gene TRBJ2-5, with TRBD2 matching over 13 bases. V lost 1 base to trimming and J lost 5 bases; unmatched junction nucleotides: 10. This CDR3 contains 18 residues. Germline CDR1 and CDR2: SGHTA and FQGNSA. The DNA for the CDR3 is TGTGCCAGCAGCTTAGTACTAGCGGGGGGGCTAAAGGAGGAGACCCAGTACTTC. It translates to CASSLVLAGGLKEETQYF. Looking up the rest from reference TRBV7-2 and TRBJ2-5 gives the full variable domain: GAGVSQSPSNKVTEKGKDVELRCDPISGHTALYWYRQSLGQGLEFLIYFQGNSAPDKSGLPSDRFSAERTGGSVSTLTIQRTQQEDSAVYLCASSLVLAGGLKEETQYFGPGTRLLVL.

The rearrangement links TRBV10-2 to TRBJ1-1; weak D call: TRBD1 (5 bases). Germline CDR1 and CDR2: WSHSY and SAAADI. The CDR3 has 12 residues. Trimming cost V 6 bases and J 0 bases, with 5 bases left between them. The DNA of the CDR3 is TGCGCCAGCAGGGACATGAACACTGAAGCTTTCTTT. Amino acids: CASRDMNTEAFF.

The chain has TRBV5-1 and TRBJ2-2; D unclear. Germline lookup yields CDR1 SGHRS and CDR2 YFSETQ. The CDR3 spans 15 residues. The V and J ends lost 2 bases and 6 bases respectively, with 14 bases between them. The DNA for the CDR3 is TGCGCCAGCAGCTTTTCCACCCTGGGCGCCGGGGAGCTGTTTTTT. This translates into CASSFSTLGAGELFF.

In this sample, this clone turned up once. The V and J genes are TRBV4-1 and TRBJ1-1, with D maybe TRBD1 (6 bases). The germline CDR1 and CDR2 sequences are MGHRA and YSYEKL. This CDR3 is 16 amino acids long. V lost 6 bases and J lost 3, with 20 bases in between. This CDR3 reads CASSLFFRGRDTEAFF. The DNA for the CDR3 is TGCGCCAGCAGTCTTTTCTTCAGGGGCAGGGACACTGAAGCTTTCTTT.

This clone was observed a few times. V gene TRBV5-1 combines with J gene TRBJ2-3; the match to TRBD2 covers 7 bases. This CDR3 has 14 residues. Germline V gene data show CDR1 as SGHRS and CDR2 as YFSETQ. Trimming cost V 4 bases and J 4 bases; bases outside gene matches: 6. CDR3 nucleotide sequence: TGCGCCAGCAGCCAAGGACTAGTCGCAGATACGCAGTATTTT. Translating gives CASSQGLVADTQYF.

The chain is built from TRBV5-1 and TRBJ1-2; 10 nucleotides align to TRBD1. The germline gives CDR1 SGHRS, CDR2 YFSETQ. V was pared by 4 bases and J by 6 bases, with 9 bases of the junction left unmatched. The length of the CDR3 is 15 residues. CDR3 in amino acids: CASSIAWDRGHGYTF. The CDR3 coding sequence is TGCGCCAGCAGCATCGCTTGGGACAGGGGACATGGCTACACCTTC.

The sample holds a few counts of this clone. V gene TRBV12-3 or TRBV12-4 combines with J gene TRBJ2-1; D is ambiguous. The CDR3 is made up of 11 amino acids. V gave up 5 bases and J gave up 4 bases, with 3 bases separating them. This CDR3 reads CASSVYNEQFF. The CDR3 nucleotides read TGTGCCAGCAGTGTTTACAATGAGCAGTTCTTC.

The V call is TRBV28, the J call TRBJ1-1, with unresolved D. The ends were cut back, 8 bases at V and 3 bases at J, with 10 bases in the middle. This CDR3 comprises 12 residues. Germline-derived CDR1 and CDR2 are MDHEN and SYDVKM. The CDR3 DNA reads as TGTGCCAGCTCTAAAATATACACTGAAGCTTTCTTT. Amino acid sequence: CASSKIYTEAFF.

The CDR3 DNA is TGTGCCAGCAGGGGGGGGTTTACCTACGAGCAGTACTTC. Its protein is CASRGGFTYEQYF. The genes are TRBV2 and TRBJ2-7; 7 bases line up with TRBD2. CDR1 and CDR2 (germline): SNHLY, FYNNEI. V shed 6 bases and J 2 bases; nucleotides not matched to a gene: 4. This CDR3 comprises 13 residues.

V is TRBV5-1 and J is TRBJ2-5; 11 bases match TRBD2. Germline CDR1 is SGHRS and CDR2 is YFSETQ. CDR3 length: 16 amino acids. The ends lost 4 bases at V and 3 bases at J; junction bases unmatched: 8. CDR3 DNA: TGCGCCAGCAGCCCACGCGGGACTAGCGGAGAAGAGACCCAGTACTTC. This codes for CASSPRGTSGEETQYF.

The chain links TRBV5-1 to TRBJ2-7; TRBD2 matches at 13 bases. The CDR3 totals 14 residues. In germline, CDR1 is SGHRS, CDR2 YFSETQ. Trimming at V came to 4 bases and at J to 2 bases, leaving 0 bases not matched to a gene. The CDR3 protein is CASSGTSGAYEQYF. The CDR3 DNA is TGCGCCAGCAGCGGGACTAGCGGGGCCTACGAGCAGTACTTC.

The rearrangement uses TRBV28 and TRBJ1-6; D unclear. The CDR3 contains 12 residues. The ends were cut back, 2 bases at V and 6 bases at J, with 2 bases in the middle. Looked up from germline, CDR1 is MDHEN and CDR2 is SYDVKM. The CDR3 DNA follows: TGTGCCAGCAGTTTAATTAATTCACCCCTCCACTTT. Residues: CASSLINSPLHF.

DNA of the CDR3: TGTGCCAGCAGCTTAGAGCTAAATAGGGGATCTTGGCAGTTCTTC. Its translation: CASSLELNRGSWQFF. The genes are TRBV7-8 and TRBJ2-1, with D perhaps TRBD1 (5 bases). Between the trimmed V and J ends, which lost 1 base and 12 bases, there was a span of 19 bases. CDR1 and CDR2 from the germline V gene are SGHVS and FQNEAQ. The CDR3 loop spans 15 amino acids.

As DNA, the CDR3 is TGTGCCTGGAGTGTTAATAGCGTGAATGAGCAGTTCTTC. Translation gives CAWSVNSVNEQFF. This sequence joins TRBV30 and TRBJ2-1, with D tentatively TRBD2 (5 bases). The CDR3 contains 13 residues. CDR1 is GTSNPN and CDR2 is SVGIG in the germline V gene (reference sequence). V was shortened by 0 bases and J by 7 bases, with 10 bases between the two germline ends. Filled out from reference TRBV30 and TRBJ2-1, the complete variable domain reads SQTIHQWPATLVQPVGSPLSLECTVEGTSNPNLYWYRQAAGRGLQLLFYSVGIGQISSEVPQNLSASRPQDRQFILSSKKLLLSDSGFYLCAWSVNSVNEQFFGPGTRLTVL.

This chain links TRBV9 with TRBJ2-3, with D perhaps assigned TRBD1 or TRBD2 (5 bases each). This CDR3 has 15 residues. Per germline, CDR1 SGDLS and CDR2 YYNGEE. Trimming removed 2 bases from V and 5 bases from J, with 15 bases in between. CDR3 amino acids: CASSVSPGTGDTQYF. In DNA form, the CDR3 reads TGTGCCAGCAGCGTTTCTCCGGGGACCGGAGATACGCAGTATTTT.

The gene calls are TRBV30 and TRBJ1-2, with D possibly matching TRBD1 (5 bases). The CDR3 is 14 amino acids. V gave up 0 bases and J gave up 4 bases, with 12 bases separating them. CDR1 is GTSNPN, CDR2 SVGIG, per germline (reference sequence). The CDR3 loop is CAWSVRRVPYGYTF. In DNA, the CDR3 is TGTGCCTGGAGTGTCCGCAGGGTACCCTATGGCTACACCTTC.

This chain connects TRBV7-9 to TRBJ2-5; unclear D gene. Germline-derived CDR1 and CDR2 are SEHNR and FQNEAQ (reference sequence). The CDR3 consists of 13 residues. The V gene lost 7 bases and the J gene lost 4 bases, with 13 bases spanning the gap. DNA of the CDR3: TGTGCCAGCACCCCTGAATGGGGAGAGACCCAGTACTTC. As protein: CASTPEWGETQYF.

This chain uses TRBV5-6 with TRBJ1-3; possibly TRBD1 for D (6 bases). The CDR3 runs to 14 residues. Trimming pared 4 bases from V and 4 bases from J, leaving 12 bases between. The germline V gene has CDR1 SGHDT and CDR2 YYEEEE. The CDR3 coding sequence is TGTGCCAGCAGCCTGGGGGGGCAAGGAAACACCATATATTTT. This translates into CASSLGGQGNTIYF.

The CDR3 DNA reads as TGTGCTAGTGCCTCGATTACAGATACGCAGTATTTT. Its protein product is CASASITDTQYF. The genes are TRBV12-5 and TRBJ2-3; unclear D gene. The ends were cut back, 7 bases at V and 3 bases at J, with 8 bases in the middle. Germline loops: CDR1 LGHNT, CDR2 FRNRAP. The CDR3 totals 12 residues.

This chain connects TRBV18 to TRBJ1-4; D is undetermined. CDR3 length: 17 residues. Germline CDR1 KGHSH, CDR2 LQKENI. Trimming took off 4 bases at V and 5 bases at J, with 20 bases between the two ends. CDR3 sequence: CASSLSSPQALNEKLFF. CDR3 nucleotide sequence: TGTGCCAGCTCACTTTCGTCTCCTCAAGCTTTGAATGAAAAACTGTTTTTT.